The TCR beta chain under discussion was sequenced for a study of identical twins (dated by TCRdb to about 2016). Regarding the research as a whole: The study deep-sequenced TCR alpha and beta repertoires from monozygotic twins, unrelated adults of various ages and cord blood to test whether fetal clonotypes persist. To rule out contamination, replicate twin experiments were performed at different times with different library preparation protocols. General study outcomes and caveats: Invariant T cells such as MAIT and iNKT could partly confound zero-insertion analyses, although diverse VJ usage argued against such confounding for most clonotypes. Abundant cord blood beta clonotypes carried fewer insertions; young adult naive repertoires showed a weaker similar trend, while memory repertoires showed none. Compared with coincidental sharing between unrelated individuals, out-of-frame TCR alpha sequences shared between twins had an excess of sequences with low generation probability. Because the same donors could not be followed over many years, the conclusions depended on cross-sectional statistical analysis. The excess sharing between twins in beta out-of-frame sequences was weaker because fewer shared sequences reduced the signal-to-noise ratio. In monozygotic twins, out-of-frame TCR alpha sharing was systematically underestimated by recombination models, although the models agreed with sharing between unrelated individuals.

This clonotype was seen a single time. What this receptor recognizes is not known. Given the absence of the conserved phenylalanine or tryptophan at the CDR3 end, a read error is likely. Every donor in the study was a healthy Caucasian. To prepare the library, 5' RACE was applied. Sequencing was performed on an Illumina HiSeq 2000. A universal primer binding site was added through template switching, and the final cDNA carried a unique molecular identifier so that TCR cDNA molecules could be counted accurately. Specific primers in the conserved constant-segment region were used to synthesize first-strand cDNA for TCR alpha and beta chains. To control for contamination, every cDNA library carried two barcodes: a SMART-Mk sample barcode plus Illumina barcodes. TruSeq adapter sequences along with Illumina sample barcodes were introduced in two successive PCR steps. Sequencing of the TCR alpha and beta cDNA libraries was done on the Illumina HiSeq platform using custom primers. Per the original workflow: Raw reads were processed with MiGEC to extract unique molecular identifiers, and MiXCR was used to determine CDR3 positions. Recombination models were inferred per individual with the repgenHMM and IGoR tools using an EM algorithm. Shared clonotypes were analyzed with the tcR package in R, and sharing was normalized by the product of cloneset sizes. To study raw recombination without the effects of thymic and clonal selection, out-of-frame nonproductive sequences were analyzed. The public reads were reanalyzed by TCRdb: fastp trimming at Q25, MiXCR alignment, in-frame beta chains only. Entries are consolidated by CDR3 protein sequence, retaining the most common genes and DNA. TCRdb's processing, not the authors' own work, is the source of the V and J calls. The sample includes more than 1.5 million distinct CDR3 sequences, with about 32% observed a single time. The top ten hold 0.25% to 0.3% of the sample.

The specimen sequenced was cord blood. The sequence was collected from a newborn girl in good health.

The DNA sequence reads TGCAGTGCTAGGATGGGGGCTCCCCAGCATGTT. Its protein reads: CSARMGAPQHV. Recombination linked TRBV20-1 to TRBJ1-5; the D segment could be TRBD1, given 6 matching bases. From its first to its last residue, the CDR3 has 11 amino acids. CDR3 DNA only is kept here, 33 bases in frame from base 1. The germline V gene (reference sequence) sets CDR1 to DFQATT and CDR2 to SNEGSKA. Between the V and J ends, shortened by 3 bases and 10 bases respectively, the junction contains 10 bases.